Listed below are T cell receptor beta chains from one sample, sequenced in a study of control samples from healthy donors and cancer patients. Assay: immunoSEQ multiplex PCR; the TCRdb copy retains only in-frame clones and omits some. The table has about 150,000 clones, around 88% seen once. Sequencing was carried out using blood. Receptors originate from a man in his late teens or twenties in good health. The CDR3 runs from the conserved cysteine through the conserved F or W. The D gene is left open where the match is weak. The size entry is marked missing in some rows and otherwise reads once, few, many or a size class.

TRBJ2-7	once	TRBV7-9	TRBD1	TGTGCCAGCAGCTTAGTAGGCAGGGGGTTCTACGAGCAGTACTTC	CASSLVGRGFYEQYF
TRBJ2-4	.	TRBV14	.	TGTGCCAGCAGCCAAGAGTTTAACAGAGGAAACATTCAGTACTTC	CASSQEFNRGNIQYF
TRBJ1-4	.	TRBV28	TRBD1	TGTGCCAGCAGGCCGACAGGGGCTCGTGGAGAAAAACTGTTTTTT	CASRPTGARGEKLFF
TRBJ1-1	.	TRBV6-5	TRBD1	TGTGCCAGCAGTCGGCAGGGGGCCACTGAAGCTTTCTTT	CASSRQGATEAFF
TRBJ1-2	.	TRBV7-2	.	TGTGCCAGCAGCCTAGGGATAGGACAGCTTTCTGTGGACTATGGCTACACCTTC	CASSLGIGQLSVDYGYTF
TRBJ2-2	.	TRBV6-5	TRBD1	TGTGCCAGCAGGACAGGGTATACCGGGGAGCTGTTTTTT	CASRTGYTGELFF
TRBJ2-3	.	TRBV27	.	TGTGCCAGCAGTTCACTCCGGGATACGCAGTATTTT	CASSSLRDTQYF
TRBJ1-4	few	TRBV6-6	.	TGTGCCAGCAAGGAAGATGAAAAACTGTTTTTT	CASKEDEKLFF
TRBJ1-5	.	TRBV6-4	.	TGTGCCAGGAAGGTGGTAGGCAATCAGCCCCAGCATTTT	CARKVVGNQPQHF
TRBJ1-1	.	TRBV19	.	TGTGCCAGTAGTCTCGGGAACACTGAAGCTTTCTTT	CASSLGNTEAFF
TRBJ2-2	.	TRBV5-1	TRBD1	TGCGCCAGCAGCTTGTTGACAGGGACGAACACCGGGGAGCTGTTTTTT	CASSLLTGTNTGELFF